The 9 T cell receptor beta chains in this list originate from one sample, sequenced in a study of beta chain features in type 1 diabetes. Reverse transcribing all isolated RNA meant expressed TCRB transcripts were sequenced. Clones were read by immunoSEQ multiplex PCR, and TCRdb kept only the in-frame ones, dropping some. The sample consists of under 950,000 clones, 15% to 20% of them appearing once. The sequencing sample was made of naive CD4+ T cells from blood. The receptors were sampled from a woman between 18 and 30 years old in good health.

The chain recombines TRBV28 with TRBJ1-1; weak D call: TRBD1 (6 bases). This CDR3 spans 13 amino acids. Germline V gene data show CDR1 as MDHEN and CDR2 as SYDVKM. The germline V and J ends were trimmed by 4 bases and 1 base, with 7 bases remaining between them. CDR3 bases: TGTGCCAGCAGTTGGACAGCGAACACTGAAGCTTTCTTT. It codes for CASSWTANTEAFF.

A few counts support this clone. The chain uses TRBV18 and TRBJ2-7; 8 bases are a match to TRBD1. With V trimmed by 3 bases and J by 2 bases, 9 bases remained unmatched. This CDR3 has 16 amino acids. Looked up from germline, CDR1 is KGHSH and CDR2 is LQKENI. The CDR3 DNA follows: TGTGCCAGCTCACCCCAGGGGGCGGTTAGCACCTACGAGCAGTACTTC. It is translated as CASSPQGAVSTYEQYF. The whole variable domain, remainder taken from reference TRBV18 and TRBJ2-7, is NAGVMQNPRHLVRRRGQEARLRCSPMKGHSHVYWYRQLPEEGLKFMVYLQKENIIDESGMPKERFSAEFPKEGPSILRIQQVVRGDSAAYFCASSPQGAVSTYEQYFGPGTRLTVT.

This clone has only a few counts. The gene calls are TRBV6-6 and TRBJ2-7, with 10 bases identical to TRBD2. Germline V gene sequence: CDR1 MNHNY, CDR2 SVGAGI (reference sequence). The CDR3 is 16 amino acids. The V and J ends lost 6 bases and 3 bases, in that order; junction bases with no gene match: 11. The CDR3 spells CASRDFSGRFSYEQYF. The CDR3 region has the DNA TGTGCCAGCAGAGATTTTAGCGGGAGGTTTAGCTACGAGCAGTACTTC.

This clone was observed a few times. V usage is TRBV6-5 and J usage is TRBJ1-1; the D is unclear. Between the trimmed V and J ends, which lost 7 bases and 1 base, there was a span of 13 bases. The CDR3 is 14 amino acids. Germline loops: CDR1 MNHEY, CDR2 SVGAGI. CDR3 in amino acids: CASNRGLRNTEAFF. The DNA of the CDR3 is TGTGCCAGCAACCGAGGACTTAGGAACACTGAAGCTTTCTTT.

This clone appeared a few times. At one end the junction does not follow the germline gene, possibly because of a read error. CDR3: CASSQLQGTSLFPQYF. For the CDR3, the DNA is TGCGCCAGCAGCCAGCTTCAAGGGACTAGCTTGTTTCCGCAGTATTTT. The V call is TRBV5-5, the J call TRBJ2-3; TRBD2 aligns across 9 bases. CDR1 and CDR2 from the germline V gene are SGHKS and YYEKEE (reference sequence). The CDR3 is 16 amino acids. The full variable domain, its missing parts supplied by reference TRBV5-5 and TRBJ2-3, is DAGVTQSPTHLIKTRGQQVTLRCSPISGHKSVSWYQQVLGQGPQFIFQYYEKEERGRGNFPDRFSARQFPNYSSELNVNALLLGDSALYLCASSQLQGTSLFPQYFGPGTRLTVL.

This clone was picked up a small number of times. J is TRBJ2-3 and V is TRBV4-2; 8 nucleotides match TRBD2. V lost 3 bases and J lost 4; bases outside the gene matches: 6. This CDR3 comprises 15 residues. CDR1 is LGHNA, CDR2 YNFKEQ, per germline. The CDR3 DNA reads as TGTGCCAGCAGCCACTACGGGAGGGCCTCAGATACGCAGTATTTT. It yields the protein CASSHYGRASDTQYF.

The rearrangement uses TRBV6-6 and TRBJ1-5; D is possibly TRBD1 (6 bases). Germline CDR1 reads MNHNY; CDR2 reads SVGAGI (reference sequence). The CDR3 is 15 amino acids. V was cut by 5 bases and J by 4 bases, with 15 bases left in between. This CDR3 is CASSKPGEQNQPQHF. In DNA form, the CDR3 reads TGTGCCAGCAGTAAACCAGGGGAACAGAATCAGCCCCAGCATTTT.

In its sample, this clone was seen a few times. This chain connects TRBV5-8 to TRBJ1-2; no reliable D call. V lost 0 bases and J lost 4, with 7 bases in between. The germline CDR1 and CDR2 sequences are SGHTS and YDEGEE. This CDR3 is built from 13 residues. The CDR3 reads CASSLAGTYGYTF. The CDR3 DNA sequence: TGTGCCAGCAGCTTGGCGGGTACCTATGGCTACACCTTC.

V is TRBV7-9 and J is TRBJ2-7; 13 positions match TRBD2. Germline trimming cut 3 bases from V and 7 bases from J; bases unmatched to any gene: 6. This CDR3 contains 15 residues. In germline, CDR1 is SEHNR, CDR2 FQNEAQ (reference sequence). CDR3 sequence: CASSFERGLAGEQYF. The DNA of the CDR3 is TGTGCCAGCAGCTTCGAGAGGGGACTAGCGGGAGAGCAGTACTTC. Full variable domain (rest looked up from reference TRBV7-9 and TRBJ2-7): DTGVSQNPRHKITKRGQNVTFRCDPISEHNRLYWYRQTLGQGPEFLTYFQNEAQLEKSRLLSDRFSAERPKGSFSTLEIQRTEQGDSAMYLCASSFERGLAGEQYFGPGTRLTVT.